These 16 T cell receptor beta chains originate from one sample sequenced in a study of Ad26.COV2.S vaccination and SARS-CoV-2 variants. The assay was immunoSEQ multiplex PCR, and TCRdb's table has in-frame clones only and misses some. The profile covers 300,000 to 350,000 clones, with 86% appearing a single time and about 10% taken by the ten largest. This sample's treatment: 15 to 20 received Ad26.COV2.S at low or high dose, single or two shots; a few received placebo; per-sample allocation not given. Day 63 after the first injection of vaccine or placebo was the sampling time. Sample: peripheral blood, taken in a trial of Ad26.COV2.S vaccine versus placebo. Source of these receptors: a person between 18 and 60 years old who received the Ad26.COV2.S COVID-19 vaccine or a placebo.

V usage is TRBV4-1 and J usage is TRBJ2-7; 9 bases are shared with TRBD1. After removal of 6 bases from V and 7 bases from J, the junction contained 10 bases not matched to a gene. Germline values: CDR1 MGHRA, CDR2 YSYEKL. The CDR3 contains 14 residues. Here the CDR3 reads CASSGDRAKREQYF. CDR3 nucleotides: TGCGCCAGCAGTGGGGACAGGGCGAAGAGAGAGCAGTACTTC.

The chain combines TRBV28 with TRBJ1-5, with 10 bases that match TRBD1. From germline, CDR1 is MDHEN and CDR2 SYDVKM. V was pared by 6 bases and J by 7 bases, with 18 bases of the junction left unmatched. There are 18 residues in the CDR3. For the CDR3, the DNA is TGTGCCAGCAGCGCACCGGGACAGGGGATTGATCTAGGGCAGCCCCAGCATTTT. This codes for CASSAPGQGIDLGQPQHF.

This clone has a handful of counts. The V call is TRBV2, the J call TRBJ1-1; D is ambiguous. The CDR3 length is 14 residues. The V end was cut by 1 base, the J end by 0 bases, with 6 bases between. Germline assignment: CDR1 SNHLY and CDR2 FYNNEI. The CDR3 reads CASSEVDLNTEAFF. CDR3 DNA: TGTGCCAGCAGTGAAGTAGATCTGAACACTGAAGCTTTCTTT.

The chain is built from TRBV19 and TRBJ1-1; TRBD1 matches at 9 bases. In germline, CDR1 is LNHDA, CDR2 SQIVND (reference sequence). Losses at the gene ends were 5 bases for V and 3 bases for J; bases not matched to a gene: 4. The CDR3 contains 14 residues. Here the CDR3 DNA reads TGTGCCAGTAGTGACAGGGGGTCTGACACTGAAGCTTTCTTT. This gives the protein CASSDRGSDTEAFF.

The rearrangement uses TRBV18 and TRBJ2-1, with D possibly called TRBD1 or TRBD2 (6 bases each). Trimming shortened V by 6 bases and J by 10 bases, and 22 bases separated the two germline ends. This CDR3 contains 15 residues. In germline, CDR1 is KGHSH, CDR2 LQKENI. For the CDR3, the DNA is TGTGCCAGCTCGGCCCCCGGGGGCCAGGGACGGGAGCAGTTCTTC. Translation gives CASSAPGGQGREQFF.

V usage is TRBV10-3 and J usage is TRBJ2-6; 8 bases are a match to TRBD2. This CDR3 spans 18 amino acids. V was clipped by 4 bases and J by 3 bases; unmatched bases: 11. Germline lookup yields CDR1 ENHRY and CDR2 SYGVKD. As DNA, the CDR3 is TGTGCCATCAGTGGGACAGCGGGAGTTATAGGTGGGGCCAACGTCCTGACTTTC. Translating gives CAISGTAGVIGGANVLTF.

The J gene is TRBJ2-7, the V gene TRBV6-2 or TRBV6-3; D is possibly TRBD2 (5 bases). Germline CDR1 is MNHEY and CDR2 is SVGEGT. V lost 6 bases and J 3 bases, leaving 27 bases between the germline ends. The CDR3 totals 18 residues. The CDR3 is CASSFLTAGRITGYEQYF. Here the CDR3 DNA reads TGTGCCAGCAGCTTCCTAACGGCGGGCAGGATAACGGGCTACGAGCAGTACTTC.

The V call is TRBV9, the J call TRBJ2-2; D may be TRBD1 or TRBD2 (6 bases each). The CDR3 contains 16 residues. The V end was cut by 3 bases, the J end by 2 bases, with 14 bases between. Germline V CDR1 and CDR2: SGDLS, YYNGEE. CDR3 bases: TGTGCCAGCAGCGAGGGGGGCAGACTAAACACCGGGGAGCTGTTTTTT. Translation: CASSEGGRLNTGELFF.

This clone occurred once. V and J are TRBV5-6 and TRBJ1-6; 10 bases align to TRBD1. The CDR3 sequence is 15 residues long. CDR1 SGHDT and CDR2 YYEEEE come from the germline V gene. The ends lost 2 bases at V and 7 bases at J; junction bases unmatched: 3. CDR3 sequence: CASSLGTGANSPLHF. CDR3 DNA sequence: TGTGCCAGCAGCTTAGGGACAGGGGCGAATTCACCCCTCCACTTT.

This chain links TRBV27 with TRBJ1-2, with 9 bases fitting TRBD1. With V trimmed by 3 bases and J by 2 bases, 4 bases remained unmatched. CDR1 is MNHEY and CDR2 is SMNVEV in the germline V gene (reference sequence). This CDR3 is built from 15 residues. The DNA of the CDR3 is TGTGCCAGCAGTTTCAGGACAGGGGCCAACTATGGCTACACCTTC. Amino acid sequence: CASSFRTGANYGYTF.

The genes are TRBV7-8 and TRBJ1-2; D uncertain. V lost 4 bases and J lost 7, with 10 bases in between. The CDR3 has 12 residues. Germline V gene sequence: CDR1 SGHVS, CDR2 FQNEAQ. The CDR3 DNA sequence: TGTGCCAGCAGCTCCCCGGAAGGTGGCTACACCTTC. The encoded protein is CASSSPEGGYTF.

The V and J genes are TRBV9 and TRBJ2-1; no clear D gene. V shed 3 bases and J shed 9 bases, with 19 bases lying between them. CDR3 length: 15 amino acids. Germline V gene sequence: CDR1 SGDLS, CDR2 YYNGEE. CDR3 sequence (DNA): TGTGCCAGCAGCGGAGATTCCGCTAGTGCATTTGAGCAGTTCTTC. Encoded protein: CASSGDSASAFEQFF.

The chain couples TRBV6-2 or TRBV6-3 to TRBJ2-7; 10 nucleotides agree with TRBD2. The CDR3 contains 17 residues. V trimming: 2 bases; J trimming: 7 bases; junction bases outside the gene matches: 14. CDR1 is MNHEY, CDR2 SVGEGT, per germline. The CDR3 DNA reads TGTGCCAGCAGTTACGATTGGGCGGGACTAGCGCCAGGTGAGCAGTACTTC. Residues: CASSYDWAGLAPGEQYF.

The chain joins TRBV7-2 to TRBJ2-3; tentatively, D is TRBD2 (6 bases). CDR1 and CDR2 (germline): SGHTA, FQGNSA. With 1 base removed from V and 2 bases from J, the gap between germline ends came to 13 bases. This CDR3 has 16 residues. In DNA, the CDR3 is TGTGCCAGCAGCTTAGTATTCGGGGGTTACACAGATACGCAGTATTTT. The encoded protein is CASSLVFGGYTDTQYF.

This sequence joins TRBV15 and TRBJ1-1; 7 positions agree with TRBD1. The CDR3 length is 13 residues. The germline V gene encodes CDR1 LNHNV and CDR2 YYDKDF (reference sequence). V gave up 5 bases and J gave up 5 bases; unmatched junction bases: 5. CDR3 DNA: TGTGCCACCAGCCCACAGGGGAGGACTGAAGCTTTCTTT. Translated: CATSPQGRTEAFF.

This sequence joins TRBV5-5 and TRBJ1-2; D gene ambiguous. This CDR3 contains 16 residues. V was cut by 1 base and J by 2 bases, with 15 bases left in between. Germline lookup yields CDR1 SGHKS and CDR2 YYEKEE (reference sequence). CDR3 sequence reads: CASSLLPEIVNYGYTF. The CDR3, as DNA: TGTGCCAGCAGCTTGCTCCCCGAGATAGTAAACTATGGCTACACCTTC.